Listed below are T cell receptor beta chains from one sample, sequenced in a study of shared clonotypes between healthy human individuals. Clones were read by immunoSEQ multiplex PCR, and TCRdb kept only the in-frame ones, dropping some. The sample consists of about 1.5 million clones, around 98% of them appearing once. Material for sequencing was naive CD4+ T cells sorted from blood. The receptors stem from a young man in good health. CDR3s include the opening cysteine and the closing phenylalanine or tryptophan. The order of the fields is V gene, D gene, J gene, clone size, CDR3 DNA, CDR3 protein. D genes are given only for firm matches. The size field is filled for only some rows; it gives once, few, many or a size class.

TRBV7-8	TRBD2	TRBJ2-1	NA	TGTGCCAGCAGCTACGGGACTAGCTCCTACAATGAGCAGTTCTTC	CASSYGTSSYNEQFF
TRBV7-2	NA	TRBJ1-1	NA	TGTGCCAGCAGCGTCAGGCCTGGCGACACTGAAGCTTTCTTT	CASSVRPGDTEAFF
TRBV5-1	NA	TRBJ2-6	NA	TGCGCCAGCAGCCTTCAGGGCACTGGGGCCAACGTCCTGACTTTC	CASSLQGTGANVLTF
TRBV20-1	NA	TRBJ2-1	once	TGCAGTGGGGCGGGACGGGAGCAGTTCTTC	CSGAGREQFF
TRBV2	TRBD2	TRBJ2-1	NA	TGTGCCAGCAGTGACACTAGCGGGAAGGAGCAGTTCTTC	CASSDTSGKEQFF
TRBV7-8	NA	TRBJ2-2	few	TGTGCCAGCAGCTCATACAGGGACACCGGGGAGCTGTTTTTT	CASSSYRDTGELFF
TRBV5-1	TRBD2	TRBJ2-1	NA	TGCGCCAGCAGCATCCTAGCGGGAGCGGGCAATGAGCAGTTCTTC	CASSILAGAGNEQFF
TRBV6-6	TRBD2	TRBJ2-7	NA	TGTGCCAGCAGGCGAGCGGGAGCCTACGAGCAGTACTTC	CASRRAGAYEQYF
TRBV29-1	NA	TRBJ2-1	once	TGCAGCGTTGGACAGCTGGATGAGCAGTTCTTC	CSVGQLDEQFF
TRBV5-1	NA	TRBJ2-7	NA	TGCGCCAGCAGCTTGGGTTTAGCGTGGAATTACGAGCAGTACTTC	CASSLGLAWNYEQYF
TRBV19	NA	TRBJ1-1	NA	TGTGCCAGTAGTATTATAGACAGACCGTGGACTGAAGCTTTCTTT	CASSIIDRPWTEAFF
TRBV23-1	NA	TRBJ2-7	once	TGCGCCAGCAGTCCCGGGACAAGGTCCTACGAGCAGTACTTC	CASSPGTRSYEQYF
TRBV6-1	NA	TRBJ2-7	NA	TGTGCCAGCAGTCTCGTCCGTGGCTACGAGCAGTACTTC	CASSLVRGYEQYF
TRBV28	NA	TRBJ2-7	NA	TGTGCCAGCAGTTTTTCCACGGGACAACCATTTTCTTACGAGCAGTACTTC	CASSFSTGQPFSYEQYF
TRBV25-1	NA	TRBJ2-1	NA	TGTGCCAGCAGTGCAGGTTGGTACAATGAGCAGTTCTTC	CASSAGWYNEQFF
TRBV19	NA	TRBJ2-7	NA	TGTGCCAGTAGTCCTCGCGTCCGGGACCTTAACCACGAGCAGTACTTC	CASSPRVRDLNHEQYF
TRBV29-1	TRBD2	TRBJ2-1	NA	TGCAGCGCCCGACTAGCGGGAGGGCCCTACAATGAGCAGTTCTTC	CSARLAGGPYNEQFF
TRBV9	NA	TRBJ2-1	NA	TGTGCCAGCAGTGAGACCGGGACTGTCGGGCCTGGGGAGCAGTTCTTC	CASSETGTVGPGEQFF
TRBV28	NA	TRBJ1-2	NA	TGTGCCAGCAGTTTAGGTGGCGGCTACACCTTC	CASSLGGGYTF
TRBV2	NA	TRBJ1-1	once	TGTGCCAGCAGTGCCAGGGTGGGAAGCACTGAAGCTTTCTTT	CASSARVGSTEAFF
TRBV5-6	NA	TRBJ1-1	once	TGTGCCAGCAGCTTGACCGTTAGCACTGAAGCTTTCTTT	CASSLTVSTEAFF
TRBV11-2	NA	TRBJ1-2	NA	TGTGCCAGCAGCTTATTGGGGAGGTATGGCTACACCTTC	CASSLLGRYGYTF
TRBV7-6	TRBD2	TRBJ2-2	NA	TGTGCCAGCAGCCATGCGGGGGATACCGGGGAGCTGTTTTTT	CASSHAGDTGELFF
TRBV19	NA	TRBJ1-5	once	TGTGCCAGTAGTACCTACCGGGACGGCAATCAGCCCCAGCATTTT	CASSTYRDGNQPQHF
TRBV5-4	NA	TRBJ1-4	NA	TGTGCCAGCAGCTCCTACAGAACCCGGGAGGGAAAACTGTTTTTT	CASSSYRTREGKLFF
TRBV6-1	NA	TRBJ2-3	NA	TGTGCCAGCAGTGAAACAGGGACCCCACATTTT	CASSETGTPHF
TRBV29-1	NA	TRBJ2-1	NA	TGCAGCGTTGGGACTGGGGCACATTACAATGAGCAGTTCTTC	CSVGTGAHYNEQFF
TRBV27	NA	TRBJ2-7	NA	TGTGCCAGCAGTTTTAGAGGGATTAGCGGTTACGAGCAGTACTTC	CASSFRGISGYEQYF
TRBV18	NA	TRBJ1-4	NA	TGTGCCAGCTCACCACCTACGGCAGGGTTTACCGAAAAACTGTTTTTT	CASSPPTAGFTEKLFF
TRBV19	TRBD1	TRBJ1-5	NA	TGTGCCAGTTCAGAAGGACAGGGAAGTCAGCCCCAGCATTTT	CASSEGQGSQPQHF
TRBV29-1	TRBD2	TRBJ2-3	NA	TGCAGCGTGGAAGCTAGCGGGAGGACAGATACGCAGTATTTT	CSVEASGRTDTQYF
TRBV19	NA	TRBJ1-1	NA	TGTGCCAGTACCCCCCGGCGGGGGACGTTGACGAACACTGAAGCTTTCTTT	CASTPRRGTLTNTEAFF
TRBV9	NA	TRBJ2-2	NA	TGTGCCAGCAGCACCCGCCTACTACACACCGGGGAGCTGTTTTTT	CASSTRLLHTGELFF